The T cell receptor (beta chain) described here comes from a study of T cell responses to AZD1222 COVID-19 vaccine. Study-level results: A reported finding is that nearly half of spike-specific TCRs target unmutated variant regions. All repertoire sampling was performed exclusively after the peak T cell response.

The CDR3 loop spans 15 amino acids. V was shortened by 5 bases and J by 2 bases, with 16 bases between the two germline ends. Germline V gene sequence: CDR1 SGHTA, CDR2 FQGNSA. Libraries were prepared by immunoSEQ multiplex PCR; TCRdb keeps only in-frame clonotypes and omits some of them. Counted here are 130,000 to 150,000 clones, around 90% occurring once; the ten biggest clones make up 5.5%. A word on this clone: Its matching antigen is unknown.

The material sequenced was peripheral blood, taken on day 0 of AZD1222 vaccination. The sequence derives from an adult in good health. The rearrangement links TRBV7-2 to TRBJ2-7; perhaps TRBD2 as D (5 bases). The CDR3 loop reads CASSLEGNPPYEQYF. The CDR3 coding sequence is TGTGCCAGCAGCCTCGAGGGTAACCCCCCCTACGAGCAGTACTTC.